Below are 21 T cell receptor beta chains sequenced from a single sample in a study of early T cells in non-severe SARS-CoV-2 infection. Each CDR3 protein gets one entry after TCRdb re-called the 5' RACE reads with MiXCR. The sample carries 97,000 or so distinct CDR3 sequences, over 10% recorded once. The sample consisted of whole blood. These receptors were collected from an adult who was a healthcare worker with PCR-confirmed SARS-CoV-2 infection or an uninfected control (not recorded which).

A few counts support this clonotype. The V and J genes are TRBV6-1 and TRBJ2-3, with D uncertain. Trimming shortened V by 7 bases and J by 6 bases, and 8 bases separated the two germline ends. The V gene's germline CDR1 is MNHNS and CDR2 SASEGT. The CDR3 length is 11 residues. The CDR3 DNA sequence: TGTGCCAGCAACGACCGCGATACGCAGTATTTT. This codes for CASNDRDTQYF.

In DNA form, the CDR3 reads TGTGCCAGCCGAACGGGCACAGCCGTCCAAGAGACCCAGTACTTC. It codes for CASRTGTAVQETQYF. The rearrangement uses TRBV2 and TRBJ2-5; D not certain. V dropped 8 bases and J dropped 1 base, with 17 bases sitting between them. The CDR3 has 15 residues. Germline values: CDR1 SNHLY, CDR2 FYNNEI.

This clonotype has ten or more counts. V is TRBV7-9 and J is TRBJ2-7; the D gene is possibly TRBD1 (5 bases). Germline CDR1 is SEHNR and CDR2 is FQNEAQ (reference sequence). The V gene lost 8 bases and the J gene lost 4 bases, with 21 bases spanning the gap. This CDR3 comprises 15 residues. CDR3 in DNA: TGTGCCAGCGATGGGGCCGTGAAGGGGAAGTACGAGCAGTACTTC. Its protein product is CASDGAVKGKYEQYF. Looking up the rest from reference TRBV7-9 and TRBJ2-7 gives the full variable domain: DTGVSQNPRHKITKRGQNVTFRCDPISEHNRLYWYRQTLGQGPEFLTYFQNEAQLEKSRLLSDRFSAERPKGSFSTLEIQRTEQGDSAMYLCASDGAVKGKYEQYFGPGTRLTVT.

This chain links TRBV5-1 with TRBJ2-1, with 11 bases lining up with TRBD2. J lost 11 bases, V lost 4 bases, and 11 bases had no gene match. Germline CDR1 SGHRS, CDR2 YFSETQ. The CDR3 is 15 residues long. CDR3 protein: CASSPEGTSGPKQFF. In DNA form, the CDR3 reads TGCGCCAGCAGCCCGGAAGGGACTAGCGGTCCCAAGCAGTTCTTC.

The sample holds many counts of this clonotype. The genes are TRBV6-5 and TRBJ2-5; TRBD2 matches at 13 bases. The V gene's germline CDR1 is MNHEY and CDR2 SVGAGI. The CDR3 is 17 residues long. V shed 6 bases, J shed 5 bases, and the junction held 12 bases outside the gene matches. This CDR3 is CASSPRTSGSRRETQYF. The CDR3 DNA follows: TGTGCCAGCAGCCCCCGGACTAGCGGGAGTAGGAGGGAGACCCAGTACTTC.

The V call is TRBV29-1, the J call TRBJ2-5; D is unresolved. Deletions cut 4 bases from V and 4 bases from J, with 10 bases between. The CDR3 is made up of 12 amino acids. The germline gives CDR1 SQVTM, CDR2 ANQGSEA. CDR3 region: CSVAQSGETQYF. The CDR3 coding sequence is TGCAGCGTTGCCCAATCTGGAGAGACCCAGTACTTC.

The chain has TRBV7-2 and TRBJ2-3; D possibly corresponds to TRBD2 (5 bases). In germline, CDR1 is SGHTA, CDR2 FQGNSA. V was trimmed by 1 base and J by 1 base, leaving 15 bases between them. The CDR3 is 17 amino acids. The CDR3 loop is CASSLGFSGGGTDTQYF. The CDR3 DNA follows: TGTGCCAGCAGCTTAGGCTTCTCTGGAGGCGGCACAGATACGCAGTATTTT. Looking up the rest from reference TRBV7-2 and TRBJ2-3 gives the full variable domain: GAGVSQSPSNKVTEKGKDVELRCDPISGHTALYWYRQSLGQGLEFLIYFQGNSAPDKSGLPSDRFSAERTGGSVSTLTIQRTQQEDSAVYLCASSLGFSGGGTDTQYFGPGTRLTVL.

The V and J genes are TRBV20-1 and TRBJ2-1; D might be TRBD2 (5 bases). Germline CDR1 reads DFQATT; CDR2 reads SNEGSKA (reference sequence). The V end lost 6 bases, the J end lost 6 bases, and 18 bases lay between the germline ends. The CDR3 consists of 14 residues. The chain's CDR3 is CSASLVIVGNEQFF. In DNA form, the CDR3 reads TGCAGTGCCTCACTAGTCATAGTCGGCAATGAGCAGTTCTTC.

This chain connects TRBV12-3 or TRBV12-4 to TRBJ2-1; TRBD2 matches 7 bases. The V gene end was trimmed by 3 bases and the J gene end by 5 bases; junction bases not matched to a gene: 7. The CDR3 loop spans 15 amino acids. CDR3 DNA sequence: TGTGCCAGCAGTTTCAGCCTAGCGGAAGACAATGAGCAGTTCTTC. This gives the protein CASSFSLAEDNEQFF.

This sequence joins TRBV6-2 or TRBV6-3 and TRBJ2-3; 9 bases are shared with TRBD2. J was trimmed by 3 bases and V by 6 bases; bases with no gene match: 7. This CDR3 contains 15 residues. Germline CDR1 reads MNHEY; CDR2 reads SVGEGT. The CDR3: CASREAGGMTDTQYF. The CDR3 region has the DNA TGTGCCAGCAGAGAAGCGGGAGGTATGACAGATACGCAGTATTTT.

This clonotype appeared many times. The rearrangement joins TRBV12-3 or TRBV12-4 to TRBJ2-7, with D unclear. The CDR3 is 14 residues long. Trimming left V 1 base short and J 3 bases short, with 10 bases between. The CDR3 loop reads CASSLDVGFYEQYF. CDR3 coding DNA: TGTGCCAGCAGTTTAGATGTAGGGTTCTACGAGCAGTACTTC.

There are a few counts of this clonotype. The V gene is TRBV1, the J gene TRBJ1-1. TRBV1 counts as a pseudogene. This CDR3 is 17 amino acids long. The CDR3 nucleotides are TGCACCAGCAGCCAAGATACCGAATGGCCAGGGAGGACTGAAGCTTTCTTT. This sequence encodes CTSSQDTEWPGRTEAFF.

The chain couples TRBV12-3 or TRBV12-4 to TRBJ2-3; 7 nucleotides match TRBD2. The CDR3 consists of 14 residues. With V trimmed by 2 bases and J by 1 base, 0 bases remained unmatched. In DNA form, the CDR3 reads TGTGCCAGCAGTTTACGGGGGGGCACAGATACGCAGTATTTT. Protein sequence: CASSLRGGTDTQYF.

This clonotype was found a few times. The chain joins TRBV20-1 to TRBJ2-1, with D tentatively TRBD2 (6 bases). CDR1 and CDR2 (germline): DFQATT, SNEGSKA (reference sequence). This CDR3 is 13 amino acids long. Deletions cut 5 bases from V and 7 bases from J, with 15 bases between. The CDR3 DNA follows: TGCAGTGCTGTGGACTTACGGGGGAATGAGCAGTTCTTC. Translated: CSAVDLRGNEQFF.

This clonotype was seen a handful of times. The V and J genes are TRBV28 and TRBJ2-2; D is undetermined. V lost 4 bases and J 2 bases, leaving 5 bases between the germline ends. CDR3 length: 13 residues. Per germline, CDR1 MDHEN and CDR2 SYDVKM. The CDR3 DNA sequence: TGTGCCAGCAGTTCCCCTAACACCGGGGAGCTGTTTTTT. This gives the protein CASSSPNTGELFF.

The CDR3 reads CSAPRGPQETQYF. In DNA, the CDR3 is TGCAGCGCACCCCGGGGGCCTCAAGAGACCCAGTACTTC. This chain connects TRBV29-1 to TRBJ2-5, with D tentatively TRBD1 or TRBD2 (6 bases each). There are 13 residues in the CDR3. V was trimmed by 7 bases and J by 2 bases, leaving 14 bases between them. Germline assignment: CDR1 SQVTM and CDR2 ANQGSEA.

This clonotype occurred once. The chain employs TRBV20-1 and TRBJ2-1; no definite D call. This CDR3 is built from 15 residues. Germline-derived CDR1 and CDR2 are DFQATT and SNEGSKA (reference sequence). Trimming took off 3 bases at V and 2 bases at J, with 14 bases between the two ends. The CDR3 loop reads CSARGYRLTYNEQFF. DNA for the CDR3: TGCAGTGCTAGGGGCTACCGGTTGACCTACAATGAGCAGTTCTTC.

There are many counts of this clonotype. This chain connects TRBV2 to TRBJ2-5, with D unresolved. V was cut by 6 bases and J by 5 bases, with 13 bases left in between. The germline gives CDR1 SNHLY, CDR2 FYNNEI. This CDR3 is built from 13 residues. CDR3: CASSLLVGETQYF. The CDR3 nucleotides are TGTGCCAGCAGCCTACTGGTGGGGGAGACCCAGTACTTC.

V usage is TRBV7-9 and J usage is TRBJ2-2; possibly TRBD1 or TRBD2 for D (5 bases each). Trimming removed 5 bases from V and 4 bases from J, with 20 bases in between. The germline V gene encodes CDR1 SEHNR and CDR2 FQNEAQ (reference sequence). The CDR3 sequence is 17 residues long. The CDR3 protein is CASSPRVGGTLTGELFF. The DNA of the CDR3 is TGTGCCAGCAGCCCCCGAGTGGGTGGGACCCTCACCGGGGAGCTGTTTTTT.

V gene TRBV29-1 combines with J gene TRBJ2-3; D unclear. V lost 1 base to trimming and J lost 6 bases, with 5 bases between them. CDR1 and CDR2 from the germline V gene are SQVTM and ANQGSEA. The CDR3 loop spans 11 amino acids. The CDR3 DNA sequence: TGCAGCGTTGAAGTAGGGGATACGCAGTATTTT. Translating gives CSVEVGDTQYF.

The CDR3 sequence: CAWGRGSNEQYF. In DNA, the CDR3 is TGTGCCTGGGGACGAGGGTCCAACGAGCAGTACTTC. V usage is TRBV30 and J usage is TRBJ2-7, with a possible D match to TRBD2 (5 bases). The CDR3 covers 12 residues. V lost 5 bases and J lost 5, with 13 bases in between. Germline CDR1 is GTSNPN and CDR2 is SVGIG (reference sequence).